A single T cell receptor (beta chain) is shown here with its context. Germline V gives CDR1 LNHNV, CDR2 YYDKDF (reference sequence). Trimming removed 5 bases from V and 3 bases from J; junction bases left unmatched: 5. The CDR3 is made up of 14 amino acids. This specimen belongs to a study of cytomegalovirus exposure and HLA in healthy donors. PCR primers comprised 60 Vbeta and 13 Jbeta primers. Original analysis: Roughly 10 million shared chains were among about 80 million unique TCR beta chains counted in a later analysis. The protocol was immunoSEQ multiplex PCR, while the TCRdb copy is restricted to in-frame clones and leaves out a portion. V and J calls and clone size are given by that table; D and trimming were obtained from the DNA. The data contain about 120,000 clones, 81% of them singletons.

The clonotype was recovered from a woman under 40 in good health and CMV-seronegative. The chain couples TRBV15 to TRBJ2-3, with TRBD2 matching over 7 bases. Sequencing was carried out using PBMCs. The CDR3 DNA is TGTGCCACCAGCCTAGCGGAGGGGACAGATACGCAGTATTTT. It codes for CATSLAEGTDTQYF.